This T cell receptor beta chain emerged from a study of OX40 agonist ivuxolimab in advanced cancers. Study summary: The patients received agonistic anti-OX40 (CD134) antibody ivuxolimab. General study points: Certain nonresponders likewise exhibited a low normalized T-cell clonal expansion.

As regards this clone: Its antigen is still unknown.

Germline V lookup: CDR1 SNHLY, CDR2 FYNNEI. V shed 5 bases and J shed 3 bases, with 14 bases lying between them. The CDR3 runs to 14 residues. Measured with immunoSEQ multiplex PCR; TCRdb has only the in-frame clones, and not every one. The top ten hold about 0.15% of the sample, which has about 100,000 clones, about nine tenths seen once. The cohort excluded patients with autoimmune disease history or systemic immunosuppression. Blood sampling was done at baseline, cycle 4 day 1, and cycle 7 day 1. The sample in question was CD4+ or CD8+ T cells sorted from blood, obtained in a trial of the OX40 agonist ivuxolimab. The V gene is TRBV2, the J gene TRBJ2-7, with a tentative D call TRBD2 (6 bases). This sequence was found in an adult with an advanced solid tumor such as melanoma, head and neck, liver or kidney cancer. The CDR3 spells CASSFPGTFYEQYF. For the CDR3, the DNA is TGTGCCAGCAGTTTCCCCGGGACTTTCTACGAGCAGTACTTC.